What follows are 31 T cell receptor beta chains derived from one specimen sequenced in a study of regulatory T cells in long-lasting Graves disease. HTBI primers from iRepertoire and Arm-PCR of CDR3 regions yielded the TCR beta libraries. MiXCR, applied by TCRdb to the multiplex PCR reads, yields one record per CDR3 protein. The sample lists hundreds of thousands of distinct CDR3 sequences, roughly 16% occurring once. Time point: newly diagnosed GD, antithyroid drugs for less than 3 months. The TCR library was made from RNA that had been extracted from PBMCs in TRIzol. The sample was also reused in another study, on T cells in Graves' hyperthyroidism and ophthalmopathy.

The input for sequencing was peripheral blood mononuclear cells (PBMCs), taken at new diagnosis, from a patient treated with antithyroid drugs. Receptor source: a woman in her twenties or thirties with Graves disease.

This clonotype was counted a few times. The CDR3 protein is CAVKKSAGANVLTF. The CDR3 nucleotides are TGTGCCGTGAAAAAGTCCGCTGGGGCCAACGTCCTGACTTTC. V is TRBV7-9 and J is TRBJ2-6; no reliable D call. Trimming stripped 11 bases from V and 2 bases from J, with 13 bases between. This CDR3 is built from 14 residues. Germline-derived CDR1 and CDR2 are SEHNR and FQNEAQ (reference sequence).

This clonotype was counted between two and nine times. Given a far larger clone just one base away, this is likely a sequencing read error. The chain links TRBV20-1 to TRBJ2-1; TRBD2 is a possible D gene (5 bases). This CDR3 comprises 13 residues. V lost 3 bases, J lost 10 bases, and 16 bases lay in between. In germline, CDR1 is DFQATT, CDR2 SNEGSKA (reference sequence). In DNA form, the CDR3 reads TGCAGTGCTAGTCATGAGGGAAACTACGAGCAGTTCTTC. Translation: CSASHEGNYEQFF.

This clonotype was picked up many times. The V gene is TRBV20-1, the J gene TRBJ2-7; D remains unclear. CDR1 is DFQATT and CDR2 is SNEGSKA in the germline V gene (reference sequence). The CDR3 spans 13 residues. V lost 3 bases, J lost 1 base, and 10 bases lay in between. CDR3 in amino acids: CSARGQVSYEQYF. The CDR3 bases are TGCAGTGCTAGGGGCCAAGTTTCCTACGAGCAGTACTTC.

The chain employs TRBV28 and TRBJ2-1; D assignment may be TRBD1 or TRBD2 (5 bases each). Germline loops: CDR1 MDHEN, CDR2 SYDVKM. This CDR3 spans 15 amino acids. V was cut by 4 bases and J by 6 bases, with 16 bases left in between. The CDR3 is CASSYAHRGPNEQFF. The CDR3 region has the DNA TGTGCCAGCAGTTACGCCCATCGGGGCCCCAATGAGCAGTTCTTC.

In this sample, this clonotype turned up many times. In DNA, the CDR3 is TGTGCCAGTAGTCGGGTTGGGGGCGATTACGAGCAGTACTTC. Encoded protein: CASSRVGGDYEQYF. The genes are TRBV19 and TRBJ2-7, with D tentatively TRBD1 (6 bases). The CDR3 is made up of 14 amino acids. Trimming shortened V by 5 bases and J by 4 bases, and 15 bases separated the two germline ends. Germline CDR1 is LNHDA and CDR2 is SQIVND (reference sequence).

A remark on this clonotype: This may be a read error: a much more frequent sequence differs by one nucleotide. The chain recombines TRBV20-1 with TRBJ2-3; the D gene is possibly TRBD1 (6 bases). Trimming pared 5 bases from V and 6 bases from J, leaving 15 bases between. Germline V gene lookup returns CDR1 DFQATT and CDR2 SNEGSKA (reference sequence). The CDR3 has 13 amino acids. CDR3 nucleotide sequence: TGCAGTGCTTCACCTGGGACATTTGATACGCAGTATTTT. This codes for CSASPGTFDTQYF.

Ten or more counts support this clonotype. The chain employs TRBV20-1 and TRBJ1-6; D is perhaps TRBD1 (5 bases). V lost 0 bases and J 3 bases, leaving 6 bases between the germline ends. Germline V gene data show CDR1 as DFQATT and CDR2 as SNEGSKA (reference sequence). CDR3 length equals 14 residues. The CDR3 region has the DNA TGCAGTGCTAGAGAAGACAGCTATAATTCACCCCTCCACTTT. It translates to CSAREDSYNSPLHF.

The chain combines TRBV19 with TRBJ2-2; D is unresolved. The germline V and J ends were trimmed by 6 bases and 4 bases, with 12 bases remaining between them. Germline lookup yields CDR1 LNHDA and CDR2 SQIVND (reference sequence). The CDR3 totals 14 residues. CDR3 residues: CASSPSMFTGELFF. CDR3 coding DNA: TGTGCCAGTAGCCCGAGTATGTTCACCGGGGAGCTGTTTTTT.

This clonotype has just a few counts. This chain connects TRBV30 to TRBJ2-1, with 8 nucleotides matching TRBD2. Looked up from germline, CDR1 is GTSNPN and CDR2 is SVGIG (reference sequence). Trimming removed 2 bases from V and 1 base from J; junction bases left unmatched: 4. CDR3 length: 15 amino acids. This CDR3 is CAWSLAGRSYNEQFF. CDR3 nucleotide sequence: TGTGCCTGGAGTTTAGCGGGGAGATCCTACAATGAGCAGTTCTTC.

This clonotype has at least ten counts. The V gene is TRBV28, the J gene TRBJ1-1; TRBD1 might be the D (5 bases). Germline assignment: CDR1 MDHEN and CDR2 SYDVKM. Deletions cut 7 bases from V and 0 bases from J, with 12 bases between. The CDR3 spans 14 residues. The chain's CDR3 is CASTGGTVNTEAFF. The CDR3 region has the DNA TGTGCCAGCACCGGGGGGACGGTGAACACTGAAGCTTTCTTT.

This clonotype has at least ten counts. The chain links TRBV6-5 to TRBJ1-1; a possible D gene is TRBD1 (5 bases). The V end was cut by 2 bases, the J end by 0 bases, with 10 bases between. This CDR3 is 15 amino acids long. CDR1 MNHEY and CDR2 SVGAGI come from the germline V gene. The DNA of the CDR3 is TGTGCCAGCAGTTACCAGGCCAGGGTGAACACTGAAGCTTTCTTT. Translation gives CASSYQARVNTEAFF.

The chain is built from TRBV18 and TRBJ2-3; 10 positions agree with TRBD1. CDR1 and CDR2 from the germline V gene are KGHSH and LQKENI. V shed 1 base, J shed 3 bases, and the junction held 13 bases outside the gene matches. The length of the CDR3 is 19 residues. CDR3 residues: CASSPLVPGQGSRTDTQYF. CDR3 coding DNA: TGTGCCAGCTCACCACTAGTCCCGGGACAGGGGAGTAGGACAGATACGCAGTATTTT.

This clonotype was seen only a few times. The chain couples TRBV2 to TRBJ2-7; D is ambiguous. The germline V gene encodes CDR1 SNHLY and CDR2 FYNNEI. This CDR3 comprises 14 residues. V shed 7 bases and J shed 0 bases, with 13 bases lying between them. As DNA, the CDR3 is TGTGCCAGCACCCCAGTTGAGAGCTCCTACGAGCAGTACTTC. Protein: CASTPVESSYEQYF.

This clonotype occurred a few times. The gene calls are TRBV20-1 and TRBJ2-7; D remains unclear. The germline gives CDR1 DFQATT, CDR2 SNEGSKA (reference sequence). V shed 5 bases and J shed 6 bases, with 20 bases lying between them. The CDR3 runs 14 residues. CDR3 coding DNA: TGCAGTGCTCCGAACCGGGCCACTGGCGGCGAGCAGTACTTC. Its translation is CSAPNRATGGEQYF.

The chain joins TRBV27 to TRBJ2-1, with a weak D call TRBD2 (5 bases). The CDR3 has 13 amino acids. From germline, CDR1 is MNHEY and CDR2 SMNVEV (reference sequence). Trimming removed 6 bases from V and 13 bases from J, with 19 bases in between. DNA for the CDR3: TGTGCCAGCAGCCTGACGGGGTCGGAGCCCCAGTTCTTC. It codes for CASSLTGSEPQFF.

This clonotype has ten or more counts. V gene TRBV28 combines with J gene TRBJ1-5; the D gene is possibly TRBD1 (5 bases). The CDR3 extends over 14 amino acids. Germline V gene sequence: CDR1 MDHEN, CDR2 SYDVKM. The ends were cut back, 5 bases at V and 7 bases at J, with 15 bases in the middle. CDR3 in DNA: TGTGCCAGCAGTCCCGGGGGGACTCGGCAGCCCCAGCATTTT. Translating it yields CASSPGGTRQPQHF.

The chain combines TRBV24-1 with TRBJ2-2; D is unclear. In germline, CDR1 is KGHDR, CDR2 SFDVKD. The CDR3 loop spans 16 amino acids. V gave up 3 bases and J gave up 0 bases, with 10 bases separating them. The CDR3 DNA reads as TGTGCCACCAGTGATCTCGCTACAGCGAACACCGGGGAGCTGTTTTTT. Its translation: CATSDLATANTGELFF.

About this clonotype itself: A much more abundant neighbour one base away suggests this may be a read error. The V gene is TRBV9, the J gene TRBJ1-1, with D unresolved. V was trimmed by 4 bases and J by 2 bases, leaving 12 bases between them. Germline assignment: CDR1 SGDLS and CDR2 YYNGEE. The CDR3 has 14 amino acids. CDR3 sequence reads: CASSTGAVNTEAFF. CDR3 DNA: TGTGCCAGCAGCACGGGAGCAGTCAACACTGAAGCTTTCTTT.

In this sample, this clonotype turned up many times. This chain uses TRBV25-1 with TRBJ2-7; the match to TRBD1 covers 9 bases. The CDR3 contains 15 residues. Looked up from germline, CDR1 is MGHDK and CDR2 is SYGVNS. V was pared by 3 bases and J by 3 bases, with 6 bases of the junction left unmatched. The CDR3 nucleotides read TGTGCCAGCAGTGACAGGGGACAGGGAATCTACGAGCAGTACTTC. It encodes CASSDRGQGIYEQYF.

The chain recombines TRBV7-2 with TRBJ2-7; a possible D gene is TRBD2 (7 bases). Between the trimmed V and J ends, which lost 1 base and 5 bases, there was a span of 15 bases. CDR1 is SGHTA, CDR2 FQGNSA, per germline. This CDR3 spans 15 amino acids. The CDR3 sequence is CASSLVGGGGNEQYF. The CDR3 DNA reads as TGTGCCAGCAGCTTAGTAGGGGGGGGGGGGAACGAGCAGTACTTC.

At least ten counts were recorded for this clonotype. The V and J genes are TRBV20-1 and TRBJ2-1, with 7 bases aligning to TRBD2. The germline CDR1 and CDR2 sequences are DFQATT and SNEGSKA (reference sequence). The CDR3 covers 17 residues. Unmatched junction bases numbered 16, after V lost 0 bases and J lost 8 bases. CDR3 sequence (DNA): TGCAGTGCTAGAGATCACGGCGGGAGCCTCTTATCGGATGAGCAGTTCTTC. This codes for CSARDHGGSLLSDEQFF.

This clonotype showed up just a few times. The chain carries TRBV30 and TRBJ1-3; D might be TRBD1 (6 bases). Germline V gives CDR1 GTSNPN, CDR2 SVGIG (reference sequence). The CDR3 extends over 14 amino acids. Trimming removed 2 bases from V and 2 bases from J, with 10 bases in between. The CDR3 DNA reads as TGTGCCTGGAGTAAGGGGGGTACTGGAAACACCATATATTTT. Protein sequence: CAWSKGGTGNTIYF.

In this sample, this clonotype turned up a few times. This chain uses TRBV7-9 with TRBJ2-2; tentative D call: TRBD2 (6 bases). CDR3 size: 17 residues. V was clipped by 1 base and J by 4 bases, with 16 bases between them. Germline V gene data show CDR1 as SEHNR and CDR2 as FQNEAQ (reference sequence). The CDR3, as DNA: TGTGCCAGCAGCTTAGGAAGGGGCGGGACTCCCACCGGGGAGCTGTTTTTT. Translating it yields CASSLGRGGTPTGELFF.

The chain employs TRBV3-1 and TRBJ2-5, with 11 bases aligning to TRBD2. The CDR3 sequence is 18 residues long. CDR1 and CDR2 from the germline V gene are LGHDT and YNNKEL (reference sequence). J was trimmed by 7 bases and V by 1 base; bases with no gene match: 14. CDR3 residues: CASSQAIPLAGGKGTQYF. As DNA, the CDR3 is TGTGCCAGCAGCCAAGCCATTCCCCTAGCGGGGGGCAAGGGGACCCAGTACTTC.

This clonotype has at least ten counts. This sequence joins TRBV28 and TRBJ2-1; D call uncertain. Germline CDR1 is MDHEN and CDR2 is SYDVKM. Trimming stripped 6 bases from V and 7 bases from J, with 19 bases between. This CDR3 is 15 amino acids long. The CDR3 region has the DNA TGTGCCAGCAGCTCCTCCCCTCCATTGGGAAATGAGCAGTTCTTC. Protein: CASSSSPPLGNEQFF. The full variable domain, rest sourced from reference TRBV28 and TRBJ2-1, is DVKVTQSSRYLVKRTGEKVFLECVQDMDHENMFWYRQDPGLGLRLIYFSYDVKMKEKGDIPEGYSVSREKKERFSLILESASTNQTSMYLCASSSSPPLGNEQFFGPGTRLTVL.

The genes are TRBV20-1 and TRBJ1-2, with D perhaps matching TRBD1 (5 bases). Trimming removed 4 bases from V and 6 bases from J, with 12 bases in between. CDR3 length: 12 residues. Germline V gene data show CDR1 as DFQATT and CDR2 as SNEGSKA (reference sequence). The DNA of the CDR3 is TGCAGTGCTACGCAGGGAATTGATGGCTACACCTTC. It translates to CSATQGIDGYTF.

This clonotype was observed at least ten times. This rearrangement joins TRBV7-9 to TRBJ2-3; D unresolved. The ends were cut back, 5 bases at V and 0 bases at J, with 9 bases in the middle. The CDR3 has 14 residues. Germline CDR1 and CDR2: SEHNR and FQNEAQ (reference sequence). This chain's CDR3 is CASSPVGSTDTQYF. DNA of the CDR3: TGTGCCAGCAGCCCGGTCGGTAGCACAGATACGCAGTATTTT.

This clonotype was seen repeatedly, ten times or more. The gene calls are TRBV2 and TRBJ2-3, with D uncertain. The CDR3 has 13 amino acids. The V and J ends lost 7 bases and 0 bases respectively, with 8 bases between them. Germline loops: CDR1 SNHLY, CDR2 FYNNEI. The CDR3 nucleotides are TGTGCCAGCAAGGTTCTAAGCACAGATACGCAGTATTTT. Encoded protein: CASKVLSTDTQYF.

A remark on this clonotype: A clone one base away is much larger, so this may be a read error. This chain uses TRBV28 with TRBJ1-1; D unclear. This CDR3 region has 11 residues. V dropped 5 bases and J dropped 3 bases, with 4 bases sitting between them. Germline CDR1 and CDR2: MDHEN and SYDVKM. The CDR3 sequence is CASSPHTEAFF. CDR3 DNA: TGTGCCAGCAGTCCCCACACTGAAGCTTTCTTT.

The CDR3 DNA follows: TGCGCCAGTTCAAACCGGGGTACCTACGAGCAGTACTTC. As protein: CASSNRGTYEQYF. V usage is TRBV5-1 and J usage is TRBJ2-7, with D possibly being TRBD2 (5 bases). Germline V CDR1 and CDR2: SGHRS, YFSETQ. CDR3 size: 13 residues. Trimming removed 8 bases from V and 2 bases from J, with 14 bases in between.

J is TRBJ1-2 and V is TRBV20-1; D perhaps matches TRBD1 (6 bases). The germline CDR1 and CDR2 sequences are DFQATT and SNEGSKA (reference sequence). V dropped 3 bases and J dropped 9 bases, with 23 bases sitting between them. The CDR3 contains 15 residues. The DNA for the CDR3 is TGCAGTGCTAGGCCCGACAGGACTTCCTCGTTTCGCTACACCTTC. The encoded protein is CSARPDRTSSFRYTF.